The 19 T cell receptor beta chains below were found in one sample sequenced in a study of neurological immune-mediated disorders. One entry per CDR3 protein, called by TCRdb with MiXCR from the 5' RACE reads. The sample carries tens of thousands of distinct CDR3 sequences, roughly 2.5% recorded once. The sample comprised PBMCs. These receptors all come from a man aged 45-60 years with multiple sclerosis.

This clonotype was found many times. CDR3 sequence: CASSHGTGGLVREQFF. The CDR3 DNA is TGCGCCAGCAGTCATGGCACGGGGGGGCTGGTGCGGGAGCAGTTCTTC. V usage is TRBV5-1 and J usage is TRBJ2-1; 8 bases line up with TRBD2. Germline lookup yields CDR1 SGHRS and CDR2 YFSETQ. J lost 10 bases, V lost 5 bases, and 17 bases had no gene match. This CDR3 spans 16 amino acids.

This clonotype has ten or more counts. The chain couples TRBV5-1 to TRBJ2-6; 9 nucleotides line up with TRBD1. Germline V gene sequence: CDR1 SGHRS, CDR2 YFSETQ. The CDR3 loop spans 16 amino acids. J was trimmed by 3 bases and V by 4 bases; bases with no gene match: 5. The CDR3 protein is CASSPGTGSGANVLTF. The CDR3 region has the DNA TGCGCCAGCAGCCCCGGGACAGGGAGTGGGGCCAACGTCCTGACTTTC. Using reference TRBV5-1 and TRBJ2-6 for the parts outside the CDR3, the full variable domain is KAGVTQTPRYLIKTRGQQVTLSCSPISGHRSVSWYQQTPGQGLQFLFEYFSETQRNKGNFPGRFSGRQFSNSRSEMNVSTLELGDSALYLCASSPGTGSGANVLTFGAGSRLTVL.

This clonotype was seen at least ten times. The CDR3 coding sequence is TGCGCCAGCAGCGGACTGACAGGGGCGATTCCCACCAATGAGCAGTTCTTC. Its translation is CASSGLTGAIPTNEQFF. This rearrangement joins TRBV5-1 to TRBJ2-1, with 8 positions matching TRBD1. CDR1 and CDR2 (germline): SGHRS, YFSETQ. V was clipped by 4 bases and J by 6 bases; unmatched bases: 15. This CDR3 has 17 residues.

This clonotype appeared many times. The chain links TRBV4-1 to TRBJ1-3; D remains unclear. Deletions cut 0 bases from V and 0 bases from J, with 9 bases between. CDR1 is MGHRA and CDR2 is YSYEKL in the germline V gene. The CDR3 contains 16 residues. The CDR3 region has the DNA TGCGCCAGCAGCCAAGATTCGGTGTACTCTGGAAACACCATATATTTT. Translation: CASSQDSVYSGNTIYF.

This clonotype was seen repeatedly, ten times or more. The chain is built from TRBV5-1 and TRBJ1-2; D not certain. V lost 3 bases, J lost 4 bases, and 16 bases lay in between. This CDR3 region has 15 residues. Germline CDR1 is SGHRS and CDR2 is YFSETQ. CDR3 nucleotides: TGCGCCAGCAGCTCGTCGACTCCTCTCTCCTATGGCTACACCTTC. Protein sequence: CASSSSTPLSYGYTF. Full variable domain (remainder filled in from reference TRBV5-1 and TRBJ1-2): KAGVTQTPRYLIKTRGQQVTLSCSPISGHRSVSWYQQTPGQGLQFLFEYFSETQRNKGNFPGRFSGRQFSNSRSEMNVSTLELGDSALYLCASSSSTPLSYGYTFGSGTRLTVV.

In its sample, this clonotype was seen many times. J is TRBJ1-2 and V is TRBV6-2 or TRBV6-3, with D tentatively TRBD1 (5 bases). This CDR3 spans 13 amino acids. With 0 bases removed from V and 6 bases from J, the gap between germline ends came to 8 bases. Germline values: CDR1 MNHEY, CDR2 SVGEGT. CDR3 nucleotides: TGTGCCAGCAGTTACTCAGGGACCAATGGCTACACCTTC. Its protein is CASSYSGTNGYTF.

This clonotype was recorded at least ten times. The chain employs TRBV12-3 or TRBV12-4 and TRBJ2-3, with 9 bases aligning to TRBD1. The CDR3 is made up of 15 amino acids. Trimming at V came to 6 bases and at J to 8 bases, leaving 12 bases not matched to a gene. In nucleotides, the CDR3 is TGTGCCAGCAGGGGGACAGGGTGGGGAATACGTACGCAGTATTTT. Its translation is CASRGTGWGIRTQYF.

This clonotype was counted at least ten times. This chain joins TRBV7-8 and TRBJ1-5; D call uncertain. Trimming left V 1 base short and J 4 bases short, with 11 bases between. Germline V lookup: CDR1 SGHVS, CDR2 FQNEAQ. The CDR3 covers 15 residues. The CDR3 spells CASSLVTVQNQPQHF. The CDR3 nucleotides are TGTGCCAGCAGCTTAGTTACTGTCCAGAATCAGCCCCAGCATTTT.

The sample holds a few counts of this clonotype. A much larger clone differs by one base, so this may be a read error. CDR3: CASSPRRAGKEQYF. The CDR3, as DNA: TGTGCCAGCAGCCCCCGGAGAGCTGGAAAAGAGCAGTACTTC. The V gene is TRBV7-8, the J gene TRBJ2-7; unclear D gene. CDR3 length: 14 residues. Looked up from germline, CDR1 is SGHVS and CDR2 is FQNEAQ. The germline V and J ends were trimmed by 5 bases and 7 bases, with 18 bases remaining between them.

This clonotype has a count of ten or more. The V call is TRBV12-3 or TRBV12-4, the J call TRBJ1-2; no firm D call. This CDR3 has 14 residues. Trimming shortened V by 2 bases and J by 1 base, and 8 bases separated the two germline ends. The chain's CDR3 is CASSLFPVNYGYTF. The CDR3 bases are TGTGCCAGCAGTTTATTTCCAGTTAACTATGGCTACACCTTC.

This clonotype was seen many times. The chain employs TRBV20-1 and TRBJ2-1, with 10 bases matching TRBD2. Germline trimming cut 6 bases from V and 3 bases from J; bases unmatched to any gene: 5. The CDR3 has 14 residues. CDR1 DFQATT and CDR2 SNEGSKA come from the germline V gene (reference sequence). CDR3 nucleotide sequence: TGCAGTGCGTATCTAGCGGGGGACTACAATGAGCAGTTCTTC. It encodes CSAYLAGDYNEQFF.

This clonotype was detected many times. The rearrangement links TRBV6-2 or TRBV6-3 to TRBJ1-2; D is perhaps TRBD1 (6 bases). This CDR3 is built from 14 residues. Trimming pared 7 bases from V and 8 bases from J, leaving 20 bases between. The germline CDR1 and CDR2 sequences are MNHEY and SVGEGT. CDR3 sequence: CASTRTGSLQGYTF. CDR3 in DNA: TGTGCCAGCACCAGAACAGGGAGTTTGCAAGGCTACACCTTC.

In its sample, this clonotype was seen many times. The chain recombines TRBV27 with TRBJ1-1; D uncertain. Germline CDR1 reads MNHEY; CDR2 reads SMNVEV (reference sequence). CDR3 length: 13 residues. V was trimmed by 2 bases and J by 4 bases, leaving 8 bases between them. The CDR3 reads CASSLAVGTEAFF. Here the CDR3 DNA reads TGTGCCAGCAGTTTAGCAGTGGGCACTGAAGCTTTCTTT.

The sample holds many counts of this clonotype. One junction end disagrees with the germline gene, perhaps due to a read error. The DNA of the CDR3 is TGCGACCCAGCGTCCAAGGCTAGCGGGCCGCGGGAGACCCAGTACTTC. The encoded protein is CDPASKASGPRETQYF. J is TRBJ2-5 and V is TRBV12-3 or TRBV12-4, with 8 bases that match TRBD2. This CDR3 contains 16 residues.

This clonotype has a count of ten or more. J is TRBJ1-2 and V is TRBV20-1; D may be TRBD1 (5 bases). V was clipped by 5 bases and J by 5 bases, with 15 bases between them. Germline CDR1 reads DFQATT; CDR2 reads SNEGSKA (reference sequence). CDR3 size: 13 residues. The CDR3 coding sequence is TGCAGTGCTTGGGGGACTGCCCGGTATGGCTACACCTTC. Translating gives CSAWGTARYGYTF.

This clonotype was seen at least ten times. The chain has TRBV27 and TRBJ2-2; D is perhaps TRBD1 (6 bases). Trimming left V 7 bases short and J 2 bases short, with 11 bases between. The CDR3 spans 14 residues. Germline V gene sequence: CDR1 MNHEY, CDR2 SMNVEV (reference sequence). The CDR3 coding sequence is TGTGCCAGCAAAGAGGACAGAAACACCGGGGAGCTGTTTTTT. This sequence encodes CASKEDRNTGELFF.

This clonotype was recorded a few times. The V gene is TRBV28, the J gene TRBJ2-1; TRBD1 is a possible D gene (5 bases). The CDR3 loop spans 12 amino acids. Germline CDR1 MDHEN, CDR2 SYDVKM. V was cut by 3 bases and J by 10 bases, with 10 bases left in between. CDR3: CASSFQGREQFF. DNA of the CDR3: TGTGCCAGCAGTTTCCAGGGCCGGGAGCAGTTCTTC.

Ten or more counts support this clonotype. V is TRBV20-1 and J is TRBJ2-7, with a tentative D call TRBD2 (5 bases). The CDR3 loop spans 13 amino acids. Trimming removed 0 bases from V and 6 bases from J, with 12 bases in between. From germline, CDR1 is DFQATT and CDR2 SNEGSKA (reference sequence). CDR3 amino acids: CSARDHGSGEQYF. The CDR3 DNA sequence: TGCAGTGCTAGAGATCATGGGAGCGGCGAGCAGTACTTC.

This clonotype showed up many times. V usage is TRBV7-2 and J usage is TRBJ2-2; no firm D call. Germline-derived CDR1 and CDR2 are SGHTA and FQGNSA. The CDR3 sequence is 15 residues long. V gave up 0 bases and J gave up 5 bases, with 10 bases separating them. The CDR3 sequence: CASSLALKGTGELFF. Written as DNA, the CDR3 is TGTGCCAGCAGCTTAGCGCTTAAGGGTACCGGGGAGCTGTTTTTT.